Presented here are 10 T cell receptor beta chains from one specimen sequenced in a study of T cell responses to AZD1222 COVID-19 vaccine. The repertoire was sequenced with immunoSEQ multiplex PCR; TCRdb's copy has only in-frame clones and lacks some. The repertoire holds around 100,000 clones, with about 90% as singletons. The sequencing used peripheral blood, collected 28 days after the second AZD1222 dose. Receptors originate from an adult who received the AZD1222 COVID-19 vaccine.

The chain uses TRBV4-3 and TRBJ2-3; perhaps TRBD1 as D (6 bases). The CDR3 covers 16 residues. The V end lost 4 bases, the J end lost 0 bases, and 14 bases lay between the germline ends. Germline CDR1 and CDR2: LGHNA and YSLEER. The CDR3 DNA reads TGCGCCAGCAGCCTTGGACAGAGCCCTAGCACAGATACGCAGTATTTT. It specifies CASSLGQSPSTDTQYF.

The chain uses TRBV4-1 and TRBJ1-5; D remains unclear. Trimming took 4 bases from V and 2 from J, leaving 12 bases between them. This CDR3 region has 15 residues. Per the germline V gene, CDR1 is MGHRA and CDR2 is YSYEKL. CDR3 region: CASSPVGSGNQPQHF. In nucleotides, the CDR3 is TGCGCCAGCAGCCCGGTGGGCAGTGGCAATCAGCCCCAGCATTTT.

This clone was recorded a few times. This chain joins TRBV11-1 and TRBJ2-7; D remains unclear. The CDR3 loop spans 15 amino acids. Germline assignment: CDR1 SGHAT and CDR2 FQDESV (reference sequence). Trimming took off 2 bases at V and 3 bases at J, with 14 bases between the two ends. DNA for the CDR3: TGTGCCAGCAGCTTAAGGGTATCTCGTTACTACGAGCAGTACTTC. Its translation is CASSLRVSRYYEQYF.

The CDR3 DNA follows: TGCGCCAGCAGCTTGGCCAACACCCAAGAGACCCAGTACTTC. Its protein is CASSLANTQETQYF. This chain connects TRBV5-1 to TRBJ2-5; D call uncertain. Germline V lookup: CDR1 SGHRS, CDR2 YFSETQ. This CDR3 has 14 amino acids. The ends were cut back, 0 bases at V and 1 base at J, with 7 bases in the middle.

This clone was detected only once. J is TRBJ1-1 and V is TRBV3-1 (or the pseudogene TRBV3-2); TRBD1 aligns across 7 bases. V lost 0 bases, J lost 5 bases, and 12 bases stayed unmatched. CDR1 is LGHDT, CDR2 YNNKEL, per germline (reference sequence). The length of the CDR3 is 17 residues. Written as DNA, the CDR3 is TGTGCCAGCAGCCAAGATGGGGAAACAGGGGAAGAGACTGAAGCTTTCTTT. This encodes CASSQDGETGEETEAFF.

V gene TRBV28 combines with J gene TRBJ2-3; D is perhaps TRBD1 or TRBD2 (7 bases each). V lost 6 bases and J lost 2, with 15 bases in between. In germline, CDR1 is MDHEN, CDR2 SYDVKM. There are 15 residues in the CDR3. The CDR3 DNA reads as TGTGCCAGCAGCCAGGGGGGGGTAGACACAGATACGCAGTATTTT. As protein: CASSQGGVDTDTQYF.

Only a few counts were recorded for this clone. The junction departs from the called germline gene at one end, perhaps through a read error. The chain carries TRBV5-6 and TRBJ1-1, with no clear D. CDR1 SGHDT and CDR2 YYEEEE come from the germline V gene. This CDR3 comprises 15 residues. The CDR3 DNA is TGTGCCAGCATCTTGACTTTGGACGGATATCCTGAAGCTTTCTTT. Its protein product is CASILTLDGYPEAFF.

The chain recombines TRBV19 with TRBJ1-6; tentatively, D is TRBD1 (6 bases). The V gene lost 4 bases and the J gene lost 4 bases, with 11 bases spanning the gap. In germline, CDR1 is LNHDA, CDR2 SQIVND (reference sequence). There are 15 residues in the CDR3. As DNA, the CDR3 is TGTGCCAGTAGTACCCGGACAGCTTATAATTCACCCCTCCACTTT. It yields the protein CASSTRTAYNSPLHF.

The chain employs TRBV7-9 and TRBJ2-5; the match to TRBD1 covers 9 bases. The ends lost 1 base at V and 5 bases at J; junction bases unmatched: 5. Germline assignment: CDR1 SEHNR and CDR2 FQNEAQ (reference sequence). The CDR3 runs 15 residues. CDR3 DNA: TGTGCCAGCAGCTTAGGGGGACAGGGCGGCGAGACCCAGTACTTC. Translated: CASSLGGQGGETQYF.

V gene TRBV6-6 combines with J gene TRBJ2-2; a weak D match, TRBD1 (6 bases). The CDR3 totals 15 residues. Trimming removed 4 bases at V and 6 bases at J, with 15 bases between. Germline-derived CDR1 and CDR2 are MNHNY and SVGAGI (reference sequence). CDR3 region: CASSSQGRKAGELFF. The CDR3 DNA follows: TGTGCCAGCAGTTCTCAGGGGCGCAAGGCCGGGGAGCTGTTTTTT.